The 28 T cell receptor beta chains given below trace back to one sample, sequenced in a study of blood T cell repertoires in COVID-19 (dated by TCRdb to about 2020). The library was built by means of the immunoSEQ multiplex PCR assay. TCRdb carries this immuneACCESS record with in-frame sequences only. Its versions omit some clonotypes, under half of them owing to an unresolved V gene in the studies checked, with the rest unexplained. The sample includes roughly 360,000 clones, with roughly 86% observed a single time. The ten largest clones capture roughly 1.1% of the sample. The sample taken for sequencing was peripheral blood. The source is a human donor with acute or convalescent COVID-19. The donor label of this sample is uncertain.

The chain recombines TRBV5-1 with TRBJ2-5; D is perhaps TRBD2 (6 bases). This CDR3 spans 17 amino acids. CDR1 is SGHRS and CDR2 is YFSETQ in the germline V gene. The ends were cut back, 0 bases at V and 2 bases at J, with 17 bases in the middle. The CDR3 DNA reads as TGCGCCAGCAGCTTGGGTCCGGAGGGTTTAGGTCAAGAGACCCAGTACTTC. Its protein is CASSLGPEGLGQETQYF.

This clone appeared a few times. The gene calls are TRBV21-1 and TRBJ1-5; TRBD1 is the table's D call and was not checked against the DNA. TRBV21-1 is described as a pseudogene. The CDR3 covers 16 residues. For the CDR3, the DNA is TGTGCCAGCACCTGGGGGGACAGGAAGGGGCATCAGCCCCAGCATTTT. It specifies CASTWGDRKGHQPQHF.

The V gene is TRBV19, the J gene TRBJ2-1, with TRBD2 identical over 10 bases. Germline CDR1 LNHDA, CDR2 SQIVND (reference sequence). V lost 1 base and J lost 15; bases outside the gene matches: 3. This CDR3 is built from 12 residues. CDR3 amino acids: CASSIGLAGPFF. CDR3 in DNA: TGTGCCAGTAGTATAGGACTAGCGGGCCCGTTCTTC.

This rearrangement joins TRBV12-5 to TRBJ1-2; tentatively, D is TRBD1 (6 bases). This CDR3 has 12 residues. With 11 bases removed from V and 8 bases from J, the gap between germline ends came to 18 bases. CDR1 and CDR2 (germline): LGHNT, FRNRAP. Written as DNA, the CDR3 is TGTGCTTCCAGGGGATCAGTGGAGGGCTACACCTTC. Protein product: CASRGSVEGYTF.

As DNA, the CDR3 is TGTGCCAGCAGCCCCGGGGTTAATCTGAACACTGAAGCTTTCTTT. This gives the protein CASSPGVNLNTEAFF. The gene calls are TRBV5-4 and TRBJ1-1; no clear D. The CDR3 runs 15 residues. Germline loops: CDR1 SGHNT, CDR2 YYREEE (reference sequence). V gave up 4 bases and J gave up 0 bases, with 13 bases separating them. The full variable domain, completed using reference TRBV5-4 and TRBJ1-1, is ETGVTQSPTHLIKTRGQQVTLRCSSQSGHNTVSWYQQALGQGPQFIFQYYREEENGRGNFPPRFSGLQFPNYSSELNVNALELDDSALYLCASSPGVNLNTEAFFGQGTRLTVV.

The chain couples TRBV5-1 to TRBJ2-2; tentative D call: TRBD2 (5 bases). The V and J ends lost 1 base and 6 bases respectively, with 10 bases between them. The CDR3 has 14 residues. Per germline, CDR1 SGHRS and CDR2 YFSETQ. As DNA, the CDR3 is TGCGCCAGCAGCTTGCCGGGGAGTTCCGGGGAGCTGTTTTTT. Its translation is CASSLPGSSGELFF.

The genes are TRBV14 and TRBJ2-5; tentative D call: TRBD2 (5 bases). Trimming pared 4 bases from V and 4 bases from J, leaving 22 bases between. Germline V gene lookup returns CDR1 SGHDN and CDR2 FVKESK. This CDR3 has 17 residues. CDR3 loop: CASSLREGTLVRETQYF. The DNA for the CDR3 is TGTGCCAGCAGCCTTCGAGAGGGCACCCTAGTGCGAGAGACCCAGTACTTC.

This rearrangement joins TRBV18 to TRBJ2-2, with TRBD1 matching over 12 bases. This CDR3 region has 14 residues. The ends lost 2 bases at V and 9 bases at J; junction bases unmatched: 1. Per the germline V gene, CDR1 is KGHSH and CDR2 is LQKENI. The CDR3 region has the DNA TGTGCCAGCTCACCAGGGACAGGGGGCCGGGAGCTGTTTTTT. Its translation is CASSPGTGGRELFF.

The V call is TRBV6-5, the J call TRBJ1-1; 9 bases agree with TRBD1. Germline V gene lookup returns CDR1 MNHEY and CDR2 SVGAGI. The CDR3 has 14 residues. Germline trimming cut 4 bases from V and 10 bases from J; bases unmatched to any gene: 10. The chain's CDR3 is CASSSGQGFELAFF. The CDR3, as DNA: TGTGCCAGCAGTTCCGGACAGGGGTTCGAGCTAGCTTTCTTT.

This clone was detected only a few times. The V and J genes are TRBV12-3 or TRBV12-4 and TRBJ2-1; 8 bases agree with TRBD2. The J segment lost 15 bases and the V segment lost 3 bases, leaving 7 bases of the junction unmatched. The CDR3 is 12 residues long. DNA for the CDR3: TGTGCCAGCAGTTTCGCCCGGGAGGGTTCGTTCTTC. Residues: CASSFAREGSFF.

The CDR3 protein is CAWRGGQGSTDTQYF. In DNA, the CDR3 is TGTGCCTGGAGGGGGGGACAGGGAAGCACAGATACGCAGTATTTT. The V and J genes are TRBV30 and TRBJ2-3, with 9 bases lining up with TRBD1. The ends lost 3 bases at V and 0 bases at J; junction bases unmatched: 4. The CDR3 sequence is 15 residues long. Germline V gene data show CDR1 as GTSNPN and CDR2 as SVGIG (reference sequence). Together with reference TRBV30 and TRBJ2-3, the CDR3 gives the full variable domain: SQTIHQWPATLVQPVGSPLSLECTVEGTSNPNLYWYRQAAGRGLQLLFYSVGIGQISSEVPQNLSASRPQDRQFILSSKKLLLSDSGFYLCAWRGGQGSTDTQYFGPGTRLTVL.

This clone occurred once. This sequence joins TRBV4-2 and TRBJ1-2; a possible D gene is TRBD1 (5 bases). V dropped 0 bases and J dropped 1 base, with 15 bases sitting between them. The CDR3 loop spans 17 amino acids. Germline values: CDR1 LGHNA, CDR2 YNFKEQ. The CDR3 sequence is CASSQDRGGRVNYGYTF. CDR3 in DNA: TGTGCCAGCAGCCAAGATCGTGGTGGCAGGGTTAACTATGGCTACACCTTC.

The chain joins TRBV5-1 to TRBJ2-1; TRBD2 matches at 7 bases. V trimming: 3 bases; J trimming: 4 bases; junction bases outside the gene matches: 10. The length of the CDR3 is 16 residues. Germline values: CDR1 SGHRS, CDR2 YFSETQ. The CDR3, as DNA: TGCGCCAGCAGCTCTGGGACTACCGCTCGATACAATGAGCAGTTCTTC. It translates to CASSSGTTARYNEQFF.

The chain joins TRBV7-9 to TRBJ2-2; 7 positions agree with TRBD1. V trimming: 5 bases; J trimming: 4 bases; junction bases outside the gene matches: 7. CDR3 length: 15 residues. Germline CDR1 and CDR2: SEHNR and FQNEAQ (reference sequence). The CDR3 DNA reads TGTGCCAGCAGCGCCGAGACAGGGTTCACCGGGGAGCTGTTTTTT. Its translation: CASSAETGFTGELFF.

J is TRBJ1-3 and V is TRBV3-1 (or the pseudogene TRBV3-2), with D possibly being TRBD1 (5 bases). Trimming took 10 bases from V and 0 from J, leaving 19 bases between them. Germline V gene sequence: CDR1 LGHDT, CDR2 YNNKEL (reference sequence). The CDR3 covers 16 residues. The CDR3 spells CATKRGGTSSGNTIYF. The CDR3 bases are TGTGCCACAAAACGCGGAGGGACGAGCTCTGGAAACACCATATATTTT.

This sequence joins TRBV19 and TRBJ2-7, with D possibly being TRBD2 (5 bases). Germline V CDR1 and CDR2: LNHDA, SQIVND (reference sequence). V was shortened by 9 bases and J by 0 bases, with 12 bases between the two germline ends. The CDR3 runs 13 residues. CDR3: CASSRASSYEQYF. The CDR3 coding sequence is TGTGCCAGCTCGAGGGCTAGCTCCTACGAGCAGTACTTC.

The chain joins TRBV28 to TRBJ1-3; D not resolved. The germline V gene encodes CDR1 MDHEN and CDR2 SYDVKM. CDR3 length equals 13 residues. Trimming removed 1 base from V and 8 bases from J, with 9 bases in between. CDR3 amino acids: CASSLSDTYTIYF. The DNA for the CDR3 is TGTGCCAGCAGTTTATCCGACACTTACACCATATATTTT.

This clone was found once. The V call is TRBV28, the J call TRBJ2-1, with D possibly matching TRBD1 (6 bases). The CDR3 length is 14 residues. CDR1 and CDR2 (germline): MDHEN, SYDVKM. V gave up 6 bases and J gave up 2 bases, with 11 bases separating them. The CDR3 is CASSRGGTYNEQFF. The CDR3 bases are TGTGCCAGCAGCAGGGGCGGTACCTACAATGAGCAGTTCTTC.

V gene TRBV6-4 combines with J gene TRBJ2-2; perhaps TRBD2 as D (5 bases). The CDR3 runs 15 residues. V gave up 4 bases and J gave up 0 bases, with 9 bases separating them. Germline V CDR1 and CDR2: MRHNA, SNTAGT. CDR3 protein: CASSVEAANTGELFF. Written as DNA, the CDR3 is TGTGCCAGCAGTGTAGAAGCGGCGAACACCGGGGAGCTGTTTTTT.

This sequence joins TRBV2 and TRBJ1-2; 10 nucleotides align to TRBD1. The CDR3 is made up of 14 amino acids. Germline V gene sequence: CDR1 SNHLY, CDR2 FYNNEI. Trimming cost V 6 bases and J 4 bases; bases outside gene matches: 5. In DNA, the CDR3 is TGTGCCAGCAGACCGGGACAGGGGATCTATGGCTACACCTTC. This translates into CASRPGQGIYGYTF.

This clone is a singleton in its sample. The chain links TRBV18 to TRBJ2-1; 8 bases are a match to TRBD1. This CDR3 has 15 amino acids. Germline V gene lookup returns CDR1 KGHSH and CDR2 LQKENI. Trimming cost V 3 bases and J 8 bases; bases outside gene matches: 9. CDR3 region: CASSPPQGASYEQFF. DNA for the CDR3: TGTGCCAGCTCACCCCCGCAGGGGGCGAGCTATGAGCAGTTCTTC.

This clone occurred once. Other nucleotide sequences in the sample specify the same CDR3. The V gene is TRBV5-1, the J gene TRBJ2-5; unclear D gene. V was shortened by 2 bases and J by 0 bases, with 5 bases between the two germline ends. Germline CDR1 reads SGHRS; CDR2 reads YFSETQ. This CDR3 has 13 amino acids. The chain's CDR3 is CASSFTDQETQYF. Written as DNA, the CDR3 is TGCGCCAGCAGCTTTACAGACCAAGAGACCCAGTACTTC. Together with reference TRBV5-1 and TRBJ2-5, the CDR3 gives the full variable domain: KAGVTQTPRYLIKTRGQQVTLSCSPISGHRSVSWYQQTPGQGLQFLFEYFSETQRNKGNFPGRFSGRQFSNSRSEMNVSTLELGDSALYLCASSFTDQETQYFGPGTRLLVL.

The chain joins TRBV10-3 to TRBJ1-1; TRBD1 agrees at 11 bases. This CDR3 comprises 14 residues. Germline V gene lookup returns CDR1 ENHRY and CDR2 SYGVKD. Losses at the gene ends were 5 bases for V and 8 bases for J; bases not matched to a gene: 7. In nucleotides, the CDR3 is TGTGCCATCAGTTTACCGGGACAGGGGGTGGAAGCTTTCTTT. Its translation is CAISLPGQGVEAFF.

The chain employs TRBV3-1 (or the pseudogene TRBV3-2) and TRBJ2-3; 7 bases fit TRBD1. CDR1 is LGHDT, CDR2 YNNKEL, per germline (reference sequence). The CDR3 is 16 amino acids. The V gene end was trimmed by 4 bases and the J gene end by 2 bases; junction bases not matched to a gene: 9. The CDR3 spells CASSPLLGQNTDTQYF. The CDR3 DNA follows: TGTGCCAGCAGCCCGCTGCTGGGACAGAACACAGATACGCAGTATTTT.

The chain is built from TRBV7-9 and TRBJ2-6; D remains unclear. CDR1 is SEHNR, CDR2 FQNEAQ, per germline (reference sequence). V lost 0 bases and J lost 0, with 6 bases in between. This CDR3 contains 16 residues. The CDR3 DNA follows: TGTGCCAGCAGCTTAGCATACTCCTCTGGGGCCAACGTCCTGACTTTC. Residues: CASSLAYSSGANVLTF.

The chain links TRBV5-1 to TRBJ2-1; 10 nucleotides match TRBD2. CDR1 SGHRS and CDR2 YFSETQ come from the germline V gene. The CDR3 consists of 17 residues. The ends lost 2 bases at V and 2 bases at J; junction bases unmatched: 7. CDR3 protein: CASSLMSGGAAYNEQFF. The CDR3 nucleotides read TGCGCCAGCAGCTTAATGAGCGGGGGGGCCGCCTACAATGAGCAGTTCTTC.

The chain employs TRBV9 and TRBJ2-2, with TRBD2 matching over 8 bases. The CDR3 is 14 residues long. With 0 bases clipped from V and 8 bases from J, the junction kept 3 bases outside the gene matches. Looked up from germline, CDR1 is SGDLS and CDR2 is YYNGEE. The CDR3 here is CASSVVPGGGELFF. CDR3 DNA: TGTGCCAGCAGCGTAGTTCCGGGAGGGGGGGAGCTGTTTTTT.

This chain uses TRBV7-2 with TRBJ1-5; D call uncertain. Trimming removed 0 bases from V and 6 bases from J, with 6 bases in between. This CDR3 has 13 residues. From germline, CDR1 is SGHTA and CDR2 FQGNSA. CDR3 in DNA: TGTGCCAGCAGCTTAGCATCCGGTCAGCCCCAGCATTTT. Its protein is CASSLASGQPQHF.